The text below deals with one T cell receptor beta chain. Measured with immunoSEQ multiplex PCR; TCRdb has only the in-frame clones, and not every one. This repertoire shows over a million clones, roughly 96% found once; its top ten account for over 1%. The sample originates from a study of shared clonotypes between healthy human individuals. Study information: Per donor, CD8 memory used one plate, CD8 naive used two, CD4 memory used three and CD4 naive used three.

Trimming took off 4 bases at V and 4 bases at J, with 14 bases between the two ends. Germline-derived CDR1 and CDR2 are MNHNS and SASEGT. The CDR3 length is 15 residues. Material for sequencing was naive CD4+ T cells sorted from blood. Documented subset: CD45RA+ positively selected. This receptor was identified in a man aged 30 to 45 in good health. This chain joins TRBV6-1 and TRBJ2-1; weak D call: TRBD2 (5 bases). The CDR3 reads CASSATRTRYNEQFF. CDR3 in DNA: TGTGCCAGCAGTGCTACTAGAACCAGATACAATGAGCAGTTCTTC.